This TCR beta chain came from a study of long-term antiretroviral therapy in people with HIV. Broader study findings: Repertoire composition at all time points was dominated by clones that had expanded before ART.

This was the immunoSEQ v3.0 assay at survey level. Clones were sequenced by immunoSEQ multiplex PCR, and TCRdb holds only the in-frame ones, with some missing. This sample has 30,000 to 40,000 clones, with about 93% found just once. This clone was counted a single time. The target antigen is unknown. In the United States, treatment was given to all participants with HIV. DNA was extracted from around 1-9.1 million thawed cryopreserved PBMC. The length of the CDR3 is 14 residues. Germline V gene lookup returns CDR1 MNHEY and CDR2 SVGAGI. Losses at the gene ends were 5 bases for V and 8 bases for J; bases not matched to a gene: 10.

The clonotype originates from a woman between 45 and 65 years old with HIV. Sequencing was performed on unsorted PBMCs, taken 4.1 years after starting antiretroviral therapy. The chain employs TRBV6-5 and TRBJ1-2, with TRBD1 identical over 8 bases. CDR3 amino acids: CASSERDRPEGYTF. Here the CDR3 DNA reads TGTGCCAGCAGTGAAAGGGACAGGCCTGAGGGCTACACCTTC.